These 27 T cell receptor beta chains share one sample of origin, sequenced in a study of T cell repertoires in cytomegalovirus infection. TCRdb re-analysed the reads in MiXCR, keeping a single row per CDR3 protein. The table lists about 900,000 distinct CDR3 sequences, 25% to 40% of them singletons. Antigen specificity for these receptors is unknown. Sequencing used cultured CD8+ T cells from PBMCs, obtained from culture after CMV antigen stimulation. All receptors derive from a human donor in good health (CMV status not recorded). Some clones in this sample may be carry-over from other donors' samples.

The chain combines TRBV2 with TRBJ2-7, with D perhaps matching TRBD2 (6 bases). V lost 7 bases, J lost 6 bases, and 16 bases lay in between. The germline V gene has CDR1 SNHLY and CDR2 FYNNEI. The CDR3 contains 13 residues. CDR3 sequence (DNA): TGTGCCAGCATGTCGCGGGGACCGCTCGAGCAGTACTTC. This codes for CASMSRGPLEQYF. Complete variable domain (other parts from reference TRBV2 and TRBJ2-7): EPEVTQTPSHQVTQMGQEVILRCVPISNHLYFYWYRQILGQKVEFLVSFYNNEISEKSEIFDDQFSVERPDGSNFTLKIRSTKLEDSAMYFCASMSRGPLEQYFGPGTRLTVT.

The rearrangement uses TRBV2 and TRBJ2-3, with D unresolved. This CDR3 spans 15 amino acids. Germline CDR1 reads SNHLY; CDR2 reads FYNNEI. Between the trimmed V and J ends, which lost 7 bases and 2 bases, there was a span of 16 bases. This CDR3 is CASTPWQRSTDTQYF. CDR3 DNA sequence: TGTGCCAGCACCCCATGGCAGCGATCCACAGATACGCAGTATTTT.

J is TRBJ2-2 and V is TRBV4-1; D is perhaps TRBD1 (6 bases). The CDR3 is made up of 15 amino acids. Germline V gene data show CDR1 as MGHRA and CDR2 as YSYEKL. V shed 3 bases and J shed 10 bases, with 18 bases lying between them. The chain's CDR3 is CASSQLPGATKELFF. The DNA for the CDR3 is TGCGCCAGCAGCCAGCTGCCAGGGGCTACGAAGGAGCTGTTTTTT.

This clonotype came up many times. An end of the junction does not agree with germline; a read error may underlie this. J is TRBJ1-1 and V is TRBV6-1; TRBD1 matches 8 bases. Germline V gives CDR1 MNHNS, CDR2 SASEGT. The CDR3 is made up of 10 amino acids. The CDR3 region has the DNA TGTGCCAGCAGTGAGACAGGGGCGCGCTTT. This gives the protein CASSETGARF.

The chain combines TRBV7-8 with TRBJ2-3, with 8 bases aligning to TRBD1. With 6 bases clipped from V and 2 bases from J, the junction kept 13 bases outside the gene matches. The CDR3 has 17 amino acids. Germline values: CDR1 SGHVS, CDR2 FQNEAQ. The CDR3 DNA sequence: TGTGCCAGCAGTACGGACAGGGATGGGTCACTCACAGATACGCAGTATTTT. It yields the protein CASSTDRDGSLTDTQYF.

The V call is TRBV7-9, the J call TRBJ2-4, with 9 bases matching TRBD1. The CDR3 is 13 residues long. Per germline, CDR1 SEHNR and CDR2 FQNEAQ (reference sequence). The V segment lost 7 bases and the J segment 8 bases; nucleotides outside the gene matches: 6. DNA of the CDR3: TGTGCCAGCACCCCACGGGACAGGGACATTCAGTACTTC. Translating gives CASTPRDRDIQYF. The full variable domain, rest sourced from reference TRBV7-9 and TRBJ2-4, is DTGVSQNPRHKITKRGQNVTFRCDPISEHNRLYWYRQTLGQGPEFLTYFQNEAQLEKSRLLSDRFSAERPKGSFSTLEIQRTEQGDSAMYLCASTPRDRDIQYFGAGTRLSVL.

This clonotype appeared a few times. V is TRBV9 and J is TRBJ1-5; D not resolved. The CDR3 covers 13 residues. Trimming cost V 10 bases and J 3 bases, with 14 bases left between them. Germline V gene lookup returns CDR1 SGDLS and CDR2 YYNGEE. The CDR3 DNA reads as TGTGCCGCGGTAGTCGGTTCCAATCAGCCCCAGCATTTT. This encodes CAAVVGSNQPQHF.

This clonotype came up a few times. This rearrangement joins TRBV9 to TRBJ1-2; maybe TRBD1 (5 bases). The CDR3 length is 14 residues. In germline, CDR1 is SGDLS, CDR2 YYNGEE. V gave up 3 bases and J gave up 4 bases, with 13 bases separating them. The CDR3 bases are TGTGCCAGCAGCGCCGGGGGTCCATTCTATGGCTACACCTTC. It is translated as CASSAGGPFYGYTF.

The chain employs TRBV5-6 and TRBJ1-1; 7 bases match TRBD1. The CDR3 runs 14 residues. V lost 3 bases to trimming and J lost 7 bases; unmatched junction nucleotides: 9. Per germline, CDR1 SGHDT and CDR2 YYEEEE. The CDR3 loop is CASSSGTVAFEAFF. The CDR3 DNA reads TGTGCCAGCAGCTCCGGGACAGTTGCGTTTGAAGCTTTCTTT.

This clonotype came up once. J is TRBJ2-2 and V is TRBV15; TRBD1 might be the D (5 bases). Trimming stripped 1 base from V and 4 bases from J, with 7 bases between. Germline assignment: CDR1 LNHNV and CDR2 YYDKDF (reference sequence). This CDR3 spans 14 amino acids. CDR3 in DNA: TGTGCCACCAGCAGAGCAGGGTTCACCGGGGAGCTGTTTTTT. Its protein product is CATSRAGFTGELFF.

This chain joins TRBV7-9 and TRBJ2-1; D is possibly TRBD1 (5 bases). The CDR3 extends over 16 amino acids. Germline CDR1 reads SEHNR; CDR2 reads FQNEAQ (reference sequence). Trimming removed 4 bases at V and 1 base at J, with 14 bases between. The CDR3 loop is CASSSNTGSSYNEQFF. The CDR3 DNA reads TGTGCCAGCAGCTCGAACACAGGTTCATCCTACAATGAGCAGTTCTTC.

This rearrangement joins TRBV5-1 to TRBJ2-7; 9 bases map to TRBD1. The CDR3 covers 17 residues. The germline CDR1 and CDR2 sequences are SGHRS and YFSETQ. V lost 4 bases, J lost 5 bases, and 16 bases stayed unmatched. The CDR3 sequence: CASSPRPGQGIIDEQYF. The CDR3 region has the DNA TGCGCCAGCAGCCCCCGGCCGGGACAGGGAATCATCGACGAGCAGTACTTC.

The CDR3 protein is CASSYGGPLYNEQFF. Written as DNA, the CDR3 is TGTGCCAGCAGTTACGGGGGTCCCCTGTACAATGAGCAGTTCTTC. This chain joins TRBV6-2 or TRBV6-3 and TRBJ2-1; D is possibly TRBD1 or TRBD2 (5 bases each). The CDR3 spans 15 residues. Trimming shortened V by 2 bases and J by 4 bases, and 12 bases separated the two germline ends. Germline values: CDR1 MNHEY, CDR2 SVGEGT.

The sample holds a few counts of this clonotype. This chain joins TRBV9 and TRBJ2-7; possibly TRBD1 or TRBD2 for D (6 bases each). CDR3 length equals 15 residues. Trimming removed 7 bases from V and 6 bases from J, with 23 bases in between. Germline CDR1 reads SGDLS; CDR2 reads YYNGEE. As DNA, the CDR3 is TGTGCCAGCTCTCTCGGGGGCATACCTACGGGCGAGCAGTACTTC. It yields the protein CASSLGGIPTGEQYF.

This clonotype was observed a handful of times. A junction end diverges from the germline sequence, so it may reflect a read error. The genes are TRBV7-7 and TRBJ2-3; D possibly corresponds to TRBD1 (6 bases). Germline CDR1 and CDR2: SSHAT and FNYEAQ (reference sequence). The CDR3 totals 15 residues. The CDR3 DNA reads as TGTGCTAGCAGCTTAGGCGCAGGGGCCACAGATACGCAGTATTTT. This sequence encodes CASSLGAGATDTQYF.

The sample holds many counts of this clonotype. A read error may account for a junction end that differs from germline. The chain couples TRBV7-7 to TRBJ2-5, with D unresolved. The CDR3 contains 13 residues. Germline V gene data show CDR1 as SSHAT and CDR2 as FNYEAQ (reference sequence). The CDR3 region has the DNA TGTGCTAGCAGCCAATCGGCTGAACAGACCCAGTACTTC. Its translation is CASSQSAEQTQYF.

There are a few counts of this clonotype. The chain is built from TRBV5-6 and TRBJ1-1; D ambiguous. The V and J ends lost 2 bases and 4 bases respectively, with 15 bases between them. Germline CDR1 SGHDT, CDR2 YYEEEE. The CDR3 runs 15 residues. The CDR3 here is CASSFPRASFTEAFF. CDR3 bases: TGTGCCAGCAGCTTTCCGAGGGCGTCTTTCACTGAAGCTTTCTTT.

This clonotype was seen a few times. This chain joins TRBV11-2 and TRBJ2-5, with D uncertain. The germline V and J ends were trimmed by 2 bases and 2 bases, with 12 bases remaining between them. Germline CDR1 and CDR2: SGHAT and FQNNGV. CDR3 length: 15 residues. CDR3 bases: TGTGCCAGCAGCTTACTTTACTCAGAGCAAGAGACCCAGTACTTC. Its translation: CASSLLYSEQETQYF. The full variable domain, its missing parts supplied by reference TRBV11-2 and TRBJ2-5, is EAGVAQSPRYKIIEKRQSVAFWCNPISGHATLYWYQQILGQGPKLLIQFQNNGVVDDSQLPKDRFSAERLKGVDSTLKIQPAKLEDSAVYLCASSLLYSEQETQYFGPGTRLLVL.

The gene calls are TRBV12-3 or TRBV12-4 and TRBJ2-1; possible D gene TRBD2, 6 bases. V was cut by 7 bases and J by 9 bases, with 16 bases left in between. The CDR3 runs to 13 residues. The chain's CDR3 is CASTYKGEAEQFF. The CDR3 DNA reads as TGTGCCAGCACCTACAAAGGGGAGGCTGAGCAGTTCTTC.

This clonotype was recorded many times. The junction does not match germline at one end; this may be a read error. The V gene is TRBV12-3 or TRBV12-4, the J gene TRBJ2-5; D is unclear. The CDR3 covers 12 residues. The CDR3 spells CASSLGSETQYF. For the CDR3, the DNA is TGTGCCAGCAGCTTAGGGTCAGAGACCCAGTACTTC.

The V and J genes are TRBV12-3 or TRBV12-4 and TRBJ2-3, with no clear D. CDR3 length: 13 residues. Between the trimmed V and J ends, which lost 8 bases and 2 bases, there was a span of 11 bases. CDR3 in amino acids: CASWLRDTDTQYF. CDR3 sequence (DNA): TGTGCCAGCTGGCTACGAGACACAGATACGCAGTATTTT.

This clonotype was recorded many times. The chain uses TRBV28 and TRBJ1-1; 10 bases are a match to TRBD1. The V and J ends lost 3 bases and 3 bases, in that order; junction bases with no gene match: 1. This CDR3 has 14 amino acids. Per the germline V gene, CDR1 is MDHEN and CDR2 is SYDVKM. Here the CDR3 reads CASSFGTGDTEAFF. In DNA form, the CDR3 reads TGTGCCAGCAGTTTCGGGACAGGGGACACTGAAGCTTTCTTT. Variable domain in full (rest from reference TRBV28 and TRBJ1-1): DVKVTQSSRYLVKRTGEKVFLECVQDMDHENMFWYRQDPGLGLRLIYFSYDVKMKEKGDIPEGYSVSREKKERFSLILESASTNQTSMYLCASSFGTGDTEAFFGQGTRLTVV.

CDR3 in DNA: TGTGCCAGCAGTGAAACCGGGACAGCTCATATTAGTAGGAATGGCTACACCTTC. Translating gives CASSETGTAHISRNGYTF. This chain links TRBV25-1 with TRBJ1-2; TRBD1 matches 7 bases. V gave up 2 bases and J gave up 6 bases; unmatched junction bases: 18. Germline V lookup: CDR1 MGHDK, CDR2 SYGVNS. The CDR3 sequence is 18 residues long.

Details on this clonotype: An end of the junction does not agree with germline; a read error may underlie this. The chain joins TRBV7-4 to TRBJ2-3, with TRBD2 matching over 7 bases. The CDR3 runs 15 residues. Germline CDR1 is SGHVT and CDR2 is SQSDAQ. Here the CDR3 DNA reads TGTGCCAACAGCTTAAGGCGGGGGAACACAGATACGCAGTATTTT. Translated, it gives CANSLRRGNTDTQYF.

There are a few counts of this clonotype. The chain carries TRBV19 and TRBJ1-1; tentatively, D is TRBD1 (5 bases). Germline lookup yields CDR1 LNHDA and CDR2 SQIVND (reference sequence). Trimming took off 1 base at V and 0 bases at J, with 12 bases between the two ends. This CDR3 contains 16 residues. CDR3 nucleotide sequence: TGTGCCAGTAGTATAGCCCGGGGGACGGTGAACACTGAAGCTTTCTTT. Residues: CASSIARGTVNTEAFF.

This clonotype occurred once. The chain links TRBV29-1 to TRBJ2-2; D call uncertain. The CDR3 has 13 amino acids. The V and J ends lost 5 bases and 0 bases respectively, with 7 bases between them. The germline V gene encodes CDR1 SQVTM and CDR2 ANQGSEA. Here the CDR3 reads CSVLATNTGELFF. DNA of the CDR3: TGCAGCGTTCTCGCGACGAACACCGGGGAGCTGTTTTTT.

Remarks on this clonotype: The junction departs from germline at one end; a sequencing error may be responsible. This chain connects TRBV7-6 to TRBJ2-1; TRBD1 matches at 9 bases. The germline gives CDR1 SGHVS, CDR2 FNYEAQ. The CDR3 is 15 residues long. This chain's CDR3 is CVSTLGTGMGDEQFF. CDR3 in DNA: TGTGTCAGCACCTTAGGGACAGGGATGGGCGATGAGCAGTTCTTC.